Shown below are 29 T cell receptor beta chains from a single sample sequenced in a study of molecular identifiers for immune sequencing clone quantification. One entry per CDR3 protein results from TCRdb running MiXCR on the PCR reads. The sample yields approximately 670,000 distinct CDR3 sequences, 20% seen once. The source material was naive CD8+ T cells from blood, with Jurkat cell RNA spiked in. Indicated subset: FACS-sorted CD8+CD4-CCR7+CD45RA+ naive T cells. The receptors come from a human donor in good health. Some libraries in this study had Jurkat cell RNA spiked in.

This clonotype was seen at least ten times. The chain uses TRBV20-1 and TRBJ2-7; D may be TRBD1 (6 bases). This CDR3 region has 15 residues. Trimming stripped 3 bases from V and 2 bases from J, with 17 bases between. Germline CDR1 and CDR2: DFQATT and SNEGSKA (reference sequence). The CDR3 reads CSARAETGFPYEQYF. DNA for the CDR3: TGCAGTGCTAGGGCCGAAACAGGGTTTCCCTACGAGCAGTACTTC.

This clonotype was counted at least ten times. This rearrangement joins TRBV6-2 or TRBV6-3 to TRBJ1-5; D uncertain. Trimming stripped 0 bases from V and 6 bases from J, with 9 bases between. The germline V gene has CDR1 MNHEY and CDR2 SVGEGT. The CDR3 spans 14 residues. The DNA of the CDR3 is TGTGCCAGCAGTTACTCGACGGGGTTTCAGCCCCAGCATTTT. Translation: CASSYSTGFQPQHF.

This clonotype was recorded only once. A single base separates this from a much larger clone, so it may be a read error. The genes are TRBV2 and TRBJ2-7; TRBD1 matches 8 bases. Germline V gene lookup returns CDR1 SNHLY and CDR2 FYNNEI. CDR3 length: 14 residues. This chain's CDR3 is CASREAGGAYEQYF. CDR3 sequence (DNA): TGTGCCAGCCGTGAGGCAGGGGGCGCGTACGAGCAGTACTTC. The whole variable domain, remainder taken from reference TRBV2 and TRBJ2-7, is EPEVTQTPSHQVTQMGQEVILRCVPISNHLYFYWYRQILGQKVEFLVSFYNNEISEKSEIFDDQFSVERPDGSNFTLKIRSTKLEDSAMYFCASREAGGAYEQYFGPGTRLTVT.

This clonotype occurred many times. The chain employs TRBV6-5 and TRBJ2-7, with D maybe TRBD1 (5 bases). V lost 2 bases and J lost 5, with 10 bases in between. Germline CDR1 is MNHEY and CDR2 is SVGAGI. The CDR3 is 13 residues long. The CDR3 loop is CASSYPGSHEQYF. The CDR3 nucleotides read TGTGCCAGCAGTTACCCAGGGTCGCACGAGCAGTACTTC.

Points on this clonotype: A much larger clone lies one base from this, so it may be a read error. This rearrangement joins TRBV7-9 to TRBJ2-5; no definite D call. The germline gives CDR1 SEHNR, CDR2 FQNEAQ (reference sequence). The CDR3 totals 11 residues. CDR3 bases: TGTGCCAGCAGCATCCAAGAGACCCAGTGCTTC. This gives the protein CASSIQETQCF.

The sample holds a few counts of this clonotype. The CDR3 DNA follows: TGTGCCAGCAGTGAAAACGGCCCTCAGGGGGGGGAGCAGTACTTC. Its protein is CASSENGPQGGEQYF. V and J are TRBV2 and TRBJ2-7; D possibly matches TRBD1 or TRBD2 (7 bases each). The CDR3 extends over 15 amino acids. Germline CDR1 is SNHLY and CDR2 is FYNNEI. With 2 bases removed from V and 7 bases from J, the gap between germline ends came to 18 bases.

This clonotype was seen a few times. This chain links TRBV7-3 with TRBJ2-1, with TRBD1 identical over 10 bases. The junction had 6 bases not matched to a gene; V was cut back by 5 bases and J by 5 bases. The germline V gene has CDR1 SGHTA and CDR2 FQGTGA. This CDR3 comprises 15 residues. In DNA form, the CDR3 reads TGTGCCAGCAGCACGGGACAGGGGTTCGACAATGAGCAGTTCTTC. Encoded protein: CASSTGQGFDNEQFF.

This clonotype has just a few counts. For the CDR3, the DNA is TGCAGTGCTAGGGAGTTCTATGGCTACACCTTC. Its translation is CSAREFYGYTF. The chain joins TRBV20-1 to TRBJ1-2; no definite D call. V was trimmed by 3 bases and J by 4 bases, leaving 6 bases between them. Germline CDR1 reads DFQATT; CDR2 reads SNEGSKA (reference sequence). This CDR3 comprises 11 residues.

In nucleotides, the CDR3 is TGCGCCAGCAGCCATACTAGCGACTACGAGCAGTACTTC. It specifies CASSHTSDYEQYF. This chain links TRBV4-1 with TRBJ2-7; 7 nucleotides align to TRBD2. The CDR3 is 13 residues long. V lost 3 bases, J lost 3 bases, and 2 bases stayed unmatched. Germline CDR1 and CDR2: MGHRA and YSYEKL.

As concerns this clonotype: Sequence at one end of the junction differs from germline and may be a read error. CDR3 bases: TGTGCCAGCAGCTTTTACAGGGGGTGGTCCTACGAGCAGTACTTC. This encodes CASSFYRGWSYEQYF. This sequence joins TRBV5-3 and TRBJ2-7; 8 nucleotides align to TRBD1. TRBV5-3 is known as an ORF, though its function is uncertain. CDR3 length equals 15 residues.

This clonotype was counted at least ten times. The chain couples TRBV6-9 to TRBJ1-4, with D tentatively TRBD1 (6 bases). The CDR3 is 17 residues long. The germline V gene has CDR1 MNHGY and CDR2 SVAAGI. The V gene lost 10 bases and the J gene lost 0 bases, with 21 bases spanning the gap. The CDR3 here is CATPGHKARSTNEKLFF. CDR3 DNA: TGTGCCACCCCGGGACACAAAGCAAGGTCAACTAATGAAAAACTGTTTTTT.

This clonotype showed up many times. This chain links TRBV5-4 with TRBJ2-2, with 7 bases matching TRBD1. V gave up 2 bases and J gave up 7 bases; unmatched junction bases: 5. This CDR3 is built from 14 residues. The germline CDR1 and CDR2 sequences are SGHNT and YYREEE (reference sequence). The CDR3 sequence is CASSFGTADGELFF. The CDR3 DNA reads TGTGCCAGCAGCTTCGGGACAGCCGACGGGGAGCTGTTTTTT. The whole variable domain, filled in from reference TRBV5-4 and TRBJ2-2, reads ETGVTQSPTHLIKTRGQQVTLRCSSQSGHNTVSWYQQALGQGPQFIFQYYREEENGRGNFPPRFSGLQFPNYSSELNVNALELDDSALYLCASSFGTADGELFFGEGSRLTVL.

This clonotype was counted a few times. This chain connects TRBV6-4 to TRBJ1-6; maybe TRBD1 (6 bases). V was shortened by 11 bases and J by 9 bases, with 8 bases between the two germline ends. This CDR3 has 10 residues. The germline V gene encodes CDR1 MRHNA and CDR2 SNTAGT. The CDR3 protein is CAVQGSPLHF. In DNA form, the CDR3 reads TGTGCCGTACAGGGTTCACCCCTCCACTTT.

The chain joins TRBV9 to TRBJ2-7; 9 bases are shared with TRBD1. Germline lookup yields CDR1 SGDLS and CDR2 YYNGEE. This CDR3 spans 15 amino acids. V shed 4 bases, J shed 4 bases, and the junction held 9 bases outside the gene matches. CDR3 in DNA: TGTGCCAGCAGCACCCGGGACAGGGATATTTACGAGCAGTACTTC. This sequence encodes CASSTRDRDIYEQYF.

This clonotype has a count of ten or more. The chain has TRBV6-6 and TRBJ2-3; 10 positions agree with TRBD1. Trimming cost V 6 bases and J 3 bases; bases outside gene matches: 6. The CDR3 has 15 residues. Germline lookup yields CDR1 MNHNY and CDR2 SVGAGI (reference sequence). The CDR3 sequence: CASSVRDRGTDTQYF. The CDR3 coding sequence is TGTGCCAGCAGCGTCCGGGACAGGGGTACAGATACGCAGTATTTT.

J is TRBJ2-3 and V is TRBV27; D is unresolved. There are 13 residues in the CDR3. Trimming stripped 3 bases from V and 4 bases from J, with 8 bases between. Germline CDR1 MNHEY, CDR2 SMNVEV (reference sequence). The CDR3 protein is CASSFVGSDTQYF. For the CDR3, the DNA is TGTGCCAGCAGTTTTGTCGGGTCAGATACGCAGTATTTT.

This clonotype was recorded at least ten times. This chain connects TRBV10-2 to TRBJ2-3; a possible D gene is TRBD2 (5 bases). V lost 4 bases and J 6 bases, leaving 11 bases between the germline ends. The CDR3 length is 13 residues. In germline, CDR1 is WSHSY, CDR2 SAAADI. The CDR3 loop reads CASSGLGGDTQYF. CDR3 coding DNA: TGCGCCAGCAGTGGATTAGGAGGCGATACGCAGTATTTT.

This clonotype was recorded at least ten times. The chain is built from TRBV6-6 and TRBJ1-6; weak D call: TRBD1 (6 bases). CDR1 and CDR2 from the germline V gene are MNHNY and SVGAGI (reference sequence). Trimming stripped 7 bases from V and 0 bases from J, with 10 bases between. The CDR3 is 15 residues long. In DNA form, the CDR3 reads TGTGCCAGCAATACAGGGTTCTCCTATAATTCACCCCTCCACTTT. Translation gives CASNTGFSYNSPLHF.

The chain is built from TRBV5-4 and TRBJ2-7; D gene ambiguous. CDR1 is SGHNT, CDR2 YYREEE, per germline (reference sequence). The CDR3 has 14 amino acids. V lost 0 bases to trimming and J lost 3 bases, with 10 bases between them. The CDR3, as DNA: TGTGCCAGCAGCTTGGGAATACAGAACTACGAGCAGTACTTC. As protein: CASSLGIQNYEQYF. The variable domain in full, completed from reference TRBV5-4 and TRBJ2-7, reads ETGVTQSPTHLIKTRGQQVTLRCSSQSGHNTVSWYQQALGQGPQFIFQYYREEENGRGNFPPRFSGLQFPNYSSELNVNALELDDSALYLCASSLGIQNYEQYFGPGTRLTVT.

As for this clonotype: A single base separates this from a much larger clone, so it may be a read error. The chain links TRBV27 to TRBJ2-3; 8 bases agree with TRBD2. The CDR3 covers 16 residues. The trim removed 2 bases at V and 4 bases at J, leaving 8 bases unmatched. The germline CDR1 and CDR2 sequences are MNHEY and SMNVEV (reference sequence). The CDR3 nucleotides read TGTGCCAGCAGTTTAGGAGCGGGGGAATTCGCAGATACGCAGTATTTT. It yields the protein CASSLGAGEFADTQYF.

There are many counts of this clonotype. The chain recombines TRBV20-1 with TRBJ2-1; D might be TRBD2 (6 bases). Germline CDR1 DFQATT, CDR2 SNEGSKA (reference sequence). This CDR3 has 16 amino acids. The germline V and J ends were trimmed by 1 base and 4 bases, with 17 bases remaining between them. The chain's CDR3 is CSARALGLANYNEQFF. In DNA, the CDR3 is TGCAGTGCTAGAGCATTAGGCCTAGCGAATTACAATGAGCAGTTCTTC.

This clonotype has a handful of counts. The chain combines TRBV9 with TRBJ2-1, with D unresolved. Germline CDR1 SGDLS, CDR2 YYNGEE. The CDR3 sequence is 12 residues long. V was trimmed by 2 bases and J by 7 bases, leaving 7 bases between them. CDR3 sequence (DNA): TGTGCCAGCAGCGTCGGTGTAAATGAGCAGTTCTTC. Translating it yields CASSVGVNEQFF. Combining the CDR3 with reference TRBV9 and TRBJ2-1 gives the whole variable domain DSGVTQTPKHLITATGQRVTLRCSPRSGDLSVYWYQQSLDQGLQFLIQYYNGEERAKGNILERFSAQQFPDLHSELNLSSLELGDSALYFCASSVGVNEQFFGPGTRLTVL.

This clonotype was counted ten times or more. V is TRBV28 and J is TRBJ2-7; tentative D call: TRBD1 (5 bases). The V and J ends lost 3 bases and 0 bases respectively, with 12 bases between them. This CDR3 contains 15 residues. Germline V lookup: CDR1 MDHEN, CDR2 SYDVKM. The CDR3 coding sequence is TGTGCCAGCAGTTTCGGTGACAGTTCCTCCTACGAGCAGTACTTC. Protein: CASSFGDSSSYEQYF.

The rearrangement links TRBV5-1 to TRBJ1-2; 7 nucleotides agree with TRBD1. The CDR3 runs 15 residues. CDR1 is SGHRS, CDR2 YFSETQ, per germline. V lost 0 bases to trimming and J lost 6 bases; unmatched junction nucleotides: 8. Written as DNA, the CDR3 is TGCGCCAGCAGCTTGGCCCGTACACAGGGGAATGGCTACACCTTC. Amino acid sequence: CASSLARTQGNGYTF.

The sample holds a few counts of this clonotype. Given a much more abundant clone one base away, this may be a read error. V is TRBV7-2 and J is TRBJ2-1; D unclear. The CDR3 totals 12 residues. The germline V gene encodes CDR1 SGHTA and CDR2 FQGNSA. The CDR3 DNA reads TGTGCCAGCAGCTTAACTTACAATGAGCAGCTCTTC. It yields the protein CASSLTYNEQLF.

This clonotype occurred a few times. V and J are TRBV28 and TRBJ1-1, with 10 bases fitting TRBD1. Germline CDR1 reads MDHEN; CDR2 reads SYDVKM. This CDR3 region has 17 residues. The J segment lost 4 bases and the V segment lost 3 bases, leaving 11 bases of the junction unmatched. The CDR3 loop reads CASSFSPRQGASTEAFF. The DNA for the CDR3 is TGTGCCAGCAGTTTTTCCCCCCGACAGGGGGCAAGCACTGAAGCTTTCTTT. Full variable domain (outside the CDR3, taken from reference TRBV28 and TRBJ1-1): DVKVTQSSRYLVKRTGEKVFLECVQDMDHENMFWYRQDPGLGLRLIYFSYDVKMKEKGDIPEGYSVSREKKERFSLILESASTNQTSMYLCASSFSPRQGASTEAFFGQGTRLTVV.

This clonotype was detected ten times or more. The rearrangement links TRBV28 to TRBJ1-3; TRBD1 aligns across 7 bases. V lost 6 bases and J lost 9; bases outside the gene matches: 8. CDR1 is MDHEN and CDR2 is SYDVKM in the germline V gene. The CDR3 has 13 amino acids. The CDR3 sequence: CASRGDSSPTIYF. In DNA, the CDR3 is TGTGCCAGCAGGGGGGACAGCTCGCCCACCATATATTTT.

This clonotype appeared a few times. CDR3 coding DNA: TGTGCCAGCAGTTTGGGCGCAGGGGGGGGCACTGAAGCTTTCTTT. It yields the protein CASSLGAGGGTEAFF. The chain is built from TRBV12-3 or TRBV12-4 and TRBJ1-1; 7 positions agree with TRBD1. CDR3 size: 15 residues. The J segment lost 4 bases and the V segment lost 3 bases, leaving 8 bases of the junction unmatched.

The V gene is TRBV29-1, the J gene TRBJ1-2; D is undetermined. The germline V gene has CDR1 SQVTM and CDR2 ANQGSEA. Trimming cost V 2 bases and J 3 bases, with 13 bases left between them. The CDR3 covers 14 residues. The CDR3: CSVETPASYYGYTF. CDR3 nucleotide sequence: TGCAGCGTTGAAACGCCGGCGTCTTACTATGGCTACACCTTC.